These 10 T cell receptor beta chains originate from one sample sequenced in a study of T-cell memory formation after mild COVID-19. TCRdb called the 5' RACE reads again in MiXCR, with one record for every CDR3 protein. The sample holds some 250,000 distinct CDR3 sequences, 8% to 9.5% seen once. Sequenced: PBMCs or a T cell subset sorted from them (not recorded which). The receptor set was obtained from a man aged 18 to 30 who had mild COVID-19 (a few samples of this study predate the infection). Cell type and time point are not known.

Ten or more counts support this clonotype. The chain employs TRBV3-1 and TRBJ2-5, with D possibly being TRBD2 (6 bases). V dropped 4 bases and J dropped 2 bases, with 11 bases sitting between them. The V gene's germline CDR1 is LGHDT and CDR2 YNNKEL (reference sequence). This CDR3 contains 14 residues. The CDR3 spells CASSPGVTQETQYF. CDR3 coding DNA: TGTGCCAGCAGCCCGGGGGTGACACAAGAGACCCAGTACTTC.

This clonotype was detected a few times. The V call is TRBV20-1, the J call TRBJ2-2, with 9 bases fitting TRBD2. After removal of 3 bases from V and 5 bases from J, the junction contained 4 bases not matched to a gene. Per germline, CDR1 DFQATT and CDR2 SNEGSKA (reference sequence). There are 14 residues in the CDR3. As DNA, the CDR3 is TGCAGTGCTAGGGCTAGCGGGGCAACCGGGGAGCTGTTTTTT. Residues: CSARASGATGELFF.

The chain has TRBV7-2 and TRBJ2-1, with 8 nucleotides matching TRBD1. The CDR3 covers 14 residues. CDR1 is SGHTA, CDR2 FQGNSA, per germline. V shed 3 bases and J 9 bases; nucleotides not matched to a gene: 7. CDR3 sequence: CASSFNRGYGEQFF. In nucleotides, the CDR3 is TGTGCCAGCAGCTTCAACAGGGGGTACGGTGAGCAGTTCTTC. The entire variable domain, with the rest obtained from reference TRBV7-2 and TRBJ2-1, is as follows: GAGVSQSPSNKVTEKGKDVELRCDPISGHTALYWYRQSLGQGLEFLIYFQGNSAPDKSGLPSDRFSAERTGGSVSTLTIQRTQQEDSAVYLCASSFNRGYGEQFFGPGTRLTVL.

The CDR3 bases are TGTGCCAGCAGCCAAGGGCCGGGACAGGGGTTAGTTGGCGAGCAGTACTTC. This gives the protein CASSQGPGQGLVGEQYF. The rearrangement joins TRBV3-1 to TRBJ2-7, with TRBD1 matching over 10 bases. Germline CDR1 LGHDT, CDR2 YNNKEL (reference sequence). CDR3 size: 17 residues. The V and J ends lost 1 base and 6 bases, in that order; junction bases with no gene match: 12.

J is TRBJ2-7 and V is TRBV10-3; D tentatively fits TRBD1 or TRBD2 (5 bases each). The CDR3 totals 15 residues. Deletions cut 8 bases from V and 0 bases from J, with 17 bases between. Per germline, CDR1 ENHRY and CDR2 SYGVKD. CDR3 sequence reads: CAISPGPRNSYEQYV. CDR3 bases: TGTGCCATCTCCCCGGGACCCCGAAACTCCTACGAGCAGTACGTC.

The chain is built from TRBV15 and TRBJ1-4, with TRBD1 matching 10 bases. Germline CDR1 LNHNV, CDR2 YYDKDF (reference sequence). This CDR3 region has 18 residues. V was pared by 0 bases and J by 6 bases, with 10 bases of the junction left unmatched. The CDR3 DNA reads TGTGCCACCAGCAGAGATAGGGGCCTCGGGACAGGGGATGAAAAACTGTTTTTT. This encodes CATSRDRGLGTGDEKLFF.

The chain carries TRBV9 and TRBJ1-2; 7 nucleotides align to TRBD1. CDR3 length: 17 amino acids. Looked up from germline, CDR1 is SGDLS and CDR2 is YYNGEE. V lost 1 base to trimming and J lost 7 bases; unmatched junction nucleotides: 16. The CDR3 is CASSVQSSQGEIRGYTF. The CDR3 coding sequence is TGTGCCAGCAGCGTACAAAGCTCGCAGGGGGAGATTCGTGGCTACACCTTC.

This clonotype appeared many times. This chain joins TRBV20-1 and TRBJ2-2, with 7 bases that match TRBD2. The V gene end was trimmed by 0 bases and the J gene end by 0 bases; junction bases not matched to a gene: 7. The germline V gene encodes CDR1 DFQATT and CDR2 SNEGSKA (reference sequence). This CDR3 is built from 17 residues. CDR3 bases: TGCAGTGCTAGAGATGAAAAGCGGGGCCCGAACACCGGGGAGCTGTTTTTT. Its protein is CSARDEKRGPNTGELFF.

V usage is TRBV20-1 and J usage is TRBJ2-5, with D possibly called TRBD1 or TRBD2 (5 bases each). Germline V gene sequence: CDR1 DFQATT, CDR2 SNEGSKA (reference sequence). The ends were cut back, 8 bases at V and 5 bases at J, with 12 bases in the middle. The CDR3 has 11 amino acids. The CDR3 DNA reads TGCAGTTTGGGGGATACGGAGACCCAGTACTTC. Translated, it gives CSLGDTETQYF.

The gene calls are TRBV6-2 or TRBV6-3 and TRBJ2-1; 11 bases map to TRBD2. J lost 0 bases, V lost 7 bases, and 8 bases had no gene match. The CDR3 extends over 17 amino acids. The germline V gene encodes CDR1 MNHEY and CDR2 SVGEGT. The CDR3 DNA sequence: TGTGCCAGCACACACGGTAGCGGGGGGGCCTCCTACAATGAGCAGTTCTTC. This sequence encodes CASTHGSGGASYNEQFF.